This T cell receptor (beta chain) was identified in a study of radiation and T cells in renal cell carcinoma. Sequenced by immunoSEQ multiplex PCR; TCRdb stores in-frame clones only, minus some. The sample includes some 21,000 clones, roughly 53% of them seen just once. Treatment noted: treatment-naive control, cytoreductive nephrectomy. Control tumors came from several females and 11 males, aged about 35 to 90. This sequence originates from a human donor with renal cell carcinoma. Sequenced here: tumor tissue, sampled from a patient whose treatment was nephrectomy without radiotherapy.

The CDR3 loop reads CASSARREDSYNEQFF. CDR3 coding DNA: TGTGCCAGCAGCGCCCGGAGGGAGGACTCCTACAATGAGCAGTTCTTC. The rearrangement links TRBV11-1 to TRBJ2-1; a possible D gene is TRBD2 (6 bases). Germline assignment: CDR1 SGHAT and CDR2 FQDESV (reference sequence). The CDR3 is made up of 16 amino acids. Trimming removed 5 bases from V and 0 bases from J, with 14 bases in between.